These T cell receptor beta chains were read from a single sample in a study of blood T cell repertoires in COVID-19. TCRdb keeps only in-frame clones here, not all; method: immunoSEQ multiplex PCR. This sample yields approximately 73,000 clones, of which more than 75% are seen a single time; about 2.1% belongs to the top ten. Sequencing was performed on peripheral blood. The source of these receptors is a woman aged 55 to 70 with acute or convalescent COVID-19. Both conserved end residues are part of each CDR3. Each record gives: clone size, V gene, D gene, J gene, CDR3 DNA, CDR3 protein. D genes are given only for firm matches. The size entry is marked missing in some rows and otherwise reads once, few, many or a size class.

.	TRBV29-1	.	TRBJ2-3	TGCAGCGTTGAAGAGTTTGGCGGGATCCCTCCCCGCACAGATACGCAGTATTTT	CSVEEFGGIPPRTDTQYF
.	TRBV11-2	TRBD2	TRBJ2-7	TGTGCCAGCAGCTTAGAGGGCGGGAGGGCCGCCTACGAGCAGTACTTC	CASSLEGGRAAYEQYF
.	TRBV4-1	TRBD2	TRBJ2-1	TGCGCCAGCAGGGGACTAGCGGGGGCGGGTGAGCAGTTCTTC	CASRGLAGAGEQFF
once	TRBV3-1/TRBV3-2	TRBD1	TRBJ2-7	TGTGCCAGCAGCCAAGCCACGACAGGGACCGAGCAGTACTTC	CASSQATTGTEQYF
.	TRBV5-6	TRBD2	TRBJ2-7	TGTGCCAGCACCCAACGGTTACAGGGGGCACGACTAGCGGGAGGCGAGCAGTACTTC	CASTQRLQGARLAGGEQYF
.	TRBV11-2	.	TRBJ1-1	TGTGCCAGCAGCGTCGACAGGTCAACTGAAGCTTTCTTT	CASSVDRSTEAFF
.	TRBV7-8	.	TRBJ1-4	TGTGCCAGCAGCTTAGAGGGGAATGAAAAACTGTTTTTT	CASSLEGNEKLFF
.	TRBV18	TRBD1	TRBJ1-4	TGTGCCAGCTCACCAACAGGGGATGAAAAACTGTTTTTT	CASSPTGDEKLFF
.	TRBV7-6	.	TRBJ2-1	TGTGCCAGCAGCTTAGGAGCGGCGCGGGGGCGCCGAGGGAATGAGCAGTTCTTC	CASSLGAARGRRGNEQFF
.	TRBV6-5	.	TRBJ1-2	TGTGCCAGCAGTTCCTACGGAGGGCATGGCTACACCTTC	CASSSYGGHGYTF
.	TRBV6-5	TRBD2	TRBJ2-7	TGTGCCAGCAGAACACTCCCGGGGGGATGGGAGCAGTACTTC	CASRTLPGGWEQYF
.	TRBV5-1	.	TRBJ2-7	TGCGCCAGCAGCTTGAGGCCAGGGGACCCTACTAGAGAGCAGTACTTC	CASSLRPGDPTREQYF
.	TRBV18	.	TRBJ2-7	TGTGCCAGCTCACCGACGCACGGGGGACAGTTTTACGAGCAGTACTTC	CASSPTHGGQFYEQYF
.	TRBV7-9	.	TRBJ1-1	TGTGCCAGCAGCTCAGGGAATGCAGCTTTCTTT	CASSSGNAAFF
.	TRBV2	.	TRBJ2-7	TGTGCCAGCAGTTTTGGACAGTTCTACGAGCAGTACTTC	CASSFGQFYEQYF
.	TRBV19	.	TRBJ2-1	TGTGCCAGTAGCCTGTCTAATGAGAGGATGAATGAGCAGTTCTTC	CASSLSNERMNEQFF
.	TRBV5-4	TRBD2	TRBJ2-2	TGTGCCAGCAGCTTGGGACTAGCGGGCGCGAACACCGGGGAGCTGTTTTTT	CASSLGLAGANTGELFF
.	TRBV2	TRBD2	TRBJ2-2	TGTGCCAGCGGGTGGGAGGGCCCGGCCGGGGAGCTGTTTTTT	CASGWEGPAGELFF
.	TRBV3-1/TRBV3-2	.	TRBJ2-1	TGTGCCAGCAGCCAAGGACTCGTAGCGGCGAATGAGCAGTTCTTC	CASSQGLVAANEQFF
.	TRBV27	.	TRBJ1-2	TGTGCCAGCAGTTTACAACCAGGGATTAACTATGGCTACACCTTC	CASSLQPGINYGYTF
.	TRBV19	.	TRBJ2-2	TGTGCCAGTAGTATATTGAGTTCGTTCTCCGGGGAGCTGTTTTTT	CASSILSSFSGELFF
.	TRBV11-2	.	TRBJ2-3	TGTGCCAGCAGCTTAGGAACGCGTGGGGCCACAGATACGCAGTATTTT	CASSLGTRGATDTQYF